This T cell receptor beta chain was identified during a study of human T cells and chemical hapten exposure. This CDR3 has 15 amino acids. The V gene's germline CDR1 is SNHLY and CDR2 FYNNEI. Trimming removed 5 bases from V and 4 bases from J, with 15 bases in between. TCRdb passed the RACE reads through MiXCR, listing each CDR3 protein once. The sample contains about 380,000 distinct CDR3 sequences, more than 4.5% of which appear only once. This clonotype was observed a few times. The time point is: patch test 1, 2 weeks after DPC sensitization. Treatment of the sample: therapeutic diphenylcyclopropenone sensitization with weekly scalp DPC.

The TCR sequence derives from a woman in her 50s with alopecia areata. Some clones in this sample may be carry-over from other donors' samples. The chain couples TRBV2 to TRBJ1-5; no definite D call. Source: whole blood, taken in connection with sensitization to the hapten diphenylcyclopropenone (DPC). The CDR3 spells CASSQDGGWNQPQHF. The DNA for the CDR3 is TGTGCCAGCAGTCAAGACGGTGGGTGGAATCAGCCCCAGCATTTT.